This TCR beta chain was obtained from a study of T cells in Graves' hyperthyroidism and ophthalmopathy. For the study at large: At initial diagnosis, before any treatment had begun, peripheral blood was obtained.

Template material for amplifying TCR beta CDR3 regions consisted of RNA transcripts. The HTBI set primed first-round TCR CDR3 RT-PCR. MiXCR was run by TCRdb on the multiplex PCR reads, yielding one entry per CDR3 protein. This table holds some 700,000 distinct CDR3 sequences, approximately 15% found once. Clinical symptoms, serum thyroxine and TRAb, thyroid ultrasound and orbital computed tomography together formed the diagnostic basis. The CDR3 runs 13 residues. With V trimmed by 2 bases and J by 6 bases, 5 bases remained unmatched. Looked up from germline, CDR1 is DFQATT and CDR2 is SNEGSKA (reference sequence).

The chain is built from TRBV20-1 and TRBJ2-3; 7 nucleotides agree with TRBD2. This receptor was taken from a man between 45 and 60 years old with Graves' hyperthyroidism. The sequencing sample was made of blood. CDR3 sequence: CSARREVVDTQYF. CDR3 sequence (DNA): TGCAGTGCTAGACGGGAGGTAGTGGATACGCAGTATTTT.